This T cell receptor (delta chain) is from a study of Vδ1+ human thymocytes. Study conclusions and caveats: Thymic TRG and TRD repertoires appeared highly polyclonal. Unlike peripheral blood Vdelta1+ controls, thymic delta-chain sequences included approximately 21% Vdelta2 and few Vdelta3. TRG sequences recurred across donors, whereas TRD sequences stayed essentially private. Bulk repertoire data may be misinterpreted because of unexpected Vdelta2 sequences.

The CDR3 runs to 22 residues. The V gene's germline CDR1 is TSWWSYY and CDR2 QGS. The V segment lost 2 bases and the J segment 0 bases; nucleotides outside the gene matches: 23. Alphabeta T cells were depleted, then CD3+ Vdelta1+ Vdelta2- thymocytes were FACS-sorted. The template was reverse-transcribed extracted RNA. Multiplex PCR used pooled V-gene forward primers and a constant-region reverse primer to amplify CDR3s. TCRdb re-called the multiplex PCR reads using CATT. The repertoire consists of 50,000 to 75,000 delta-chain clones, with roughly 16% occurring once and the leading ten covering about 0.4%. As to this clone: No antigen is known for it.

Material: Vdelta1+ gamma-delta thymocytes from the thymus. The subset is: FACS-sorted CD3+ TCRalphabeta- TCRVdelta1+ TCRVdelta2- thymocytes. This chain connects TRDV1 to TRDJ1, with 8 bases lining up with TRDD3. The sequence was obtained from a girl less than two years old who had congenital heart surgery. CDR3 sequence reads: CALGENPVPVCTGGKYTDKLIF. The DNA for the CDR3 is TGTGCTCTTGGGGAAAATCCGGTTCCCGTTTGTACTGGGGGGAAGTACACCGATAAACTCATCTTT.